The entry below gives a single TCR beta chain sequence along with its context. Its specificity is unknown. Because the CDR3 is missing its conserved closing phenylalanine or tryptophan, this is likely a read error. This sample stems from a study of type 1 and type 2 diabetes patients. The wider study: Donors were type 1 diabetes, type 2 diabetes, or nondiabetic controls.

CDR1 is LNHDA, CDR2 SQIVND, per germline (reference sequence). The CDR3 has 13 residues. V shed 3 bases and J shed 4 bases, with 9 bases lying between them. Study-wide findings and caveats: A median of one highly-expanded CD4+ clone, covering under 4% of reads, occurred in type 2 diabetes.

Genomic DNA was the PCR template. Multiplex PCR with 30 forward and 13 reverse primers amplified the TCR beta CDR3. TCRdb re-derived calls from the multiplex PCR reads in MiXCR, one entry per CDR3 protein. This sample has some 250,000 distinct CDR3 sequences, with around 50% found just once. The V gene is TRBV19, the J gene TRBJ1-1, with TRBD1 as a possible D gene (5 bases). The sequence was obtained from a man between 18 and 35 years old with type 2 diabetes. Sequenced material: peripheral blood mononuclear cells (PBMCs). CDR3 in amino acids: CASSIQGPTEAFL. The CDR3, as DNA: TGTGCCAGTAGTATTCAGGGTCCCACTGAAGCTTTCCTT.